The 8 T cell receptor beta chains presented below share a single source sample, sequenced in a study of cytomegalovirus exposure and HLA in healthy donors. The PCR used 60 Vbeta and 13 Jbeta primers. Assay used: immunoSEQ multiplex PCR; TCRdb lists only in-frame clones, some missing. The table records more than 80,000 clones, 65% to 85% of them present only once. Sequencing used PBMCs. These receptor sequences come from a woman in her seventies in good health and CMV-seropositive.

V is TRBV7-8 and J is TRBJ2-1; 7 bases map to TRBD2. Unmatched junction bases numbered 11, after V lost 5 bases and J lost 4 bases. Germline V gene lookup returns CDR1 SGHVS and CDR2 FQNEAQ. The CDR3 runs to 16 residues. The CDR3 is CASSPRWGGVYNEQFF. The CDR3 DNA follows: TGTGCCAGCAGCCCCAGGTGGGGGGGAGTGTACAATGAGCAGTTCTTC.

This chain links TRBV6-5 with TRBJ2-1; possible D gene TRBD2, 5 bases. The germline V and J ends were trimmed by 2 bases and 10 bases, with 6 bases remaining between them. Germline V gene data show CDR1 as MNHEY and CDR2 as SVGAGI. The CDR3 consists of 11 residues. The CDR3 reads CASSYPGEQFF. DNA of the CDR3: TGTGCCAGCAGTTACCCGGGGGAGCAGTTCTTC.

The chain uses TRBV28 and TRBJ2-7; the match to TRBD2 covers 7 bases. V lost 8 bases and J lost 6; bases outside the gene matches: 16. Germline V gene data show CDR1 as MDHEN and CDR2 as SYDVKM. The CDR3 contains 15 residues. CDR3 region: CASHPLSSGKSEQYF. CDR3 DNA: TGTGCCAGCCACCCCCTCTCTAGCGGAAAATCCGAGCAGTACTTC.

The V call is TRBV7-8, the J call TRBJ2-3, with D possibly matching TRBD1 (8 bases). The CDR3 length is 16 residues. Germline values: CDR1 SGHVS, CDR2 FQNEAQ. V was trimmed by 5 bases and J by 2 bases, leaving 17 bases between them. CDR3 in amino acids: CASSPWGGQDTDTQYF. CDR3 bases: TGTGCCAGCAGCCCCTGGGGGGGACAGGACACAGATACGCAGTATTTT. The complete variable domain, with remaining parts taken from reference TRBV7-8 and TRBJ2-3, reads GAGVSQSPRYKVAKRGQDVALRCDPISGHVSLFWYQQALGQGPEFLTYFQNEAQLDKSGLPSDRFFAERPEGSVSTLKIQRTQQEDSAVYLCASSPWGGQDTDTQYFGPGTRLTVL.

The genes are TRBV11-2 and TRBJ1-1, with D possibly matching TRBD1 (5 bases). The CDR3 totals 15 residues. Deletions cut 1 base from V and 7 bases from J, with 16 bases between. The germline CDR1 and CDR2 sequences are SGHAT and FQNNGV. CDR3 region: CASSLGGVRGIEAFF. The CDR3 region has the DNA TGTGCCAGCAGCTTAGGGGGGGTTCGAGGAATTGAAGCTTTCTTT.

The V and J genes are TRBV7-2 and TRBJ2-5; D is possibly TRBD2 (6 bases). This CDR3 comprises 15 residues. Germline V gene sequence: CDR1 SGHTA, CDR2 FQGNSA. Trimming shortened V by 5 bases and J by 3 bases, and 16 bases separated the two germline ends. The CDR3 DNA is TGTGCCAGCAGCCCGGCGCCTGGCGGGAAAGAGACCCAGTACTTC. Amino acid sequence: CASSPAPGGKETQYF. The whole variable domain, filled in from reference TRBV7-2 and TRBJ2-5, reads GAGVSQSPSNKVTEKGKDVELRCDPISGHTALYWYRQSLGQGLEFLIYFQGNSAPDKSGLPSDRFSAERTGGSVSTLTIQRTQQEDSAVYLCASSPAPGGKETQYFGPGTRLLVL.

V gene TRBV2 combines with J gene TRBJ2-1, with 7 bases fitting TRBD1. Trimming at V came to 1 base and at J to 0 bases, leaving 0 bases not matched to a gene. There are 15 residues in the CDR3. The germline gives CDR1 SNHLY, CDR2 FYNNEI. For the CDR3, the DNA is TGTGCCAGCAGTGAAGGGACAGGCTCCTACAATGAGCAGTTCTTC. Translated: CASSEGTGSYNEQFF.

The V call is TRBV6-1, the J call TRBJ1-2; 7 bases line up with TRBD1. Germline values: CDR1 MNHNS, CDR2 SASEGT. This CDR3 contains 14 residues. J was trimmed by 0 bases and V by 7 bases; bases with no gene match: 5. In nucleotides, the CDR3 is TGTGCCAGCACCGGGACAGATGCTAACTATGGCTACACCTTC. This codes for CASTGTDANYGYTF.